Sequencing of this T cell receptor beta chain was carried out in a study of beta chain features in type 1 diabetes. Since all of the isolated RNA was reverse transcribed, expressed TCRB transcripts were what got sequenced. Produced via immunoSEQ multiplex PCR; TCRdb's table is partial and in-frame only. Here the sample spans about 700,000 clones, around 15% being singletons. This clone has more than one count but fewer than ten. Its cognate antigen is unknown. Study-level results: TCRB CDR3s were moderately but significantly shorter in Type 1 diabetes patients in all four CD4+ subsets.

The CDR3 length is 19 residues. Germline lookup yields CDR1 MGHRA and CDR2 YSYEKL. The junction had 15 bases not matched to a gene; V was cut back by 0 bases and J by 5 bases. Sequencing was done on a sample of naive CD4+ T cells from blood. V usage is TRBV4-1 and J usage is TRBJ1-2, with TRBD1 matching 10 bases. The TCR sequence derives from a man aged 18 to 29 with type 1 diabetes. The CDR3 sequence: CASSQERAIPDRGRYGYTF. The DNA for the CDR3 is TGCGCCAGCAGCCAAGAAAGGGCGATACCGGACAGGGGGAGGTATGGCTACACCTTC.